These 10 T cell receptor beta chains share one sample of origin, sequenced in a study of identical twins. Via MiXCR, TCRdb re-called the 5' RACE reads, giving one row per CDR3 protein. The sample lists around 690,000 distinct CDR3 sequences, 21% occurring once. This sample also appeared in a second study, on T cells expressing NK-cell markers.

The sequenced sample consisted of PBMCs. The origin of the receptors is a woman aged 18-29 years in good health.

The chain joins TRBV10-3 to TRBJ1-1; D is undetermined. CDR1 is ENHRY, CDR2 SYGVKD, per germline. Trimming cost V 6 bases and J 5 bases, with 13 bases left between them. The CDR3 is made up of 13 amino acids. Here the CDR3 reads CAISHASRTEAFF. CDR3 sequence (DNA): TGTGCCATCAGCCACGCAAGCAGGACTGAAGCTTTCTTT.

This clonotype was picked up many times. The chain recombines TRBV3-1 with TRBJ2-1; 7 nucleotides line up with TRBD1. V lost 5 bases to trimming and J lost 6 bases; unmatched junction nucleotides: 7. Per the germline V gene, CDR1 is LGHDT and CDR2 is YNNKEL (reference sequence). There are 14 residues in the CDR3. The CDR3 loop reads CASSYPTGSNEQFF. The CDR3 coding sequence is TGTGCCAGCAGCTACCCGACAGGGAGCAATGAGCAGTTCTTC.

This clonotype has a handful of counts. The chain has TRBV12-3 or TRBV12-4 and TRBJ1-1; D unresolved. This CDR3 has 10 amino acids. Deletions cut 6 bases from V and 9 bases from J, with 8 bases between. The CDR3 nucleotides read TGTGCCAGCAGGCTTAGTAAAGCTTTCTTT. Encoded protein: CASRLSKAFF.

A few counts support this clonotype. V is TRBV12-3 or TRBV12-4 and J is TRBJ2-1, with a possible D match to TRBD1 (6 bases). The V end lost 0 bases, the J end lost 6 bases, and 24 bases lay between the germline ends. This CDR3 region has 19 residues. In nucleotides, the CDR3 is TGTGCCAGCAGTTTAGCGGCCAAGGGGACAAGGCTAGCTATCAATGAGCAGTTCTTC. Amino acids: CASSLAAKGTRLAINEQFF.

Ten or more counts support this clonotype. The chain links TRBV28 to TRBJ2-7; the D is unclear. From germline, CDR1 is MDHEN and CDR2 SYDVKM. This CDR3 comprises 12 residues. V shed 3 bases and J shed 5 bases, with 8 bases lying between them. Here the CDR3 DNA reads TGTGCCAGCAGTTTCGACACCAACGAGCAGTACTTC. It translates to CASSFDTNEQYF. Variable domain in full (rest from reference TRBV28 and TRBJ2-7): DVKVTQSSRYLVKRTGEKVFLECVQDMDHENMFWYRQDPGLGLRLIYFSYDVKMKEKGDIPEGYSVSREKKERFSLILESASTNQTSMYLCASSFDTNEQYFGPGTRLTVT.

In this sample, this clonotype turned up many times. The CDR3 region has the DNA TGCAGTACCTCCTGGGGCAATCAGCCCCAGCATTTT. Amino acid sequence: CSTSWGNQPQHF. The chain recombines TRBV20-1 with TRBJ1-5; D is undetermined. Trimming shortened V by 8 bases and J by 2 bases, and 10 bases separated the two germline ends. The CDR3 consists of 12 residues. Germline V gene lookup returns CDR1 DFQATT and CDR2 SNEGSKA (reference sequence).

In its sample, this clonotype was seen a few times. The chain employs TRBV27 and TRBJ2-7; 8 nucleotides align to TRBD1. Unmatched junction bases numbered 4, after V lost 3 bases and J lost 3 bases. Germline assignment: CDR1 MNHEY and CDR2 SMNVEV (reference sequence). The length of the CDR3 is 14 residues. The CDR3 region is CASSLNRGDYEQYF. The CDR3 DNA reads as TGTGCCAGCAGTTTGAACAGGGGGGACTACGAGCAGTACTTC.

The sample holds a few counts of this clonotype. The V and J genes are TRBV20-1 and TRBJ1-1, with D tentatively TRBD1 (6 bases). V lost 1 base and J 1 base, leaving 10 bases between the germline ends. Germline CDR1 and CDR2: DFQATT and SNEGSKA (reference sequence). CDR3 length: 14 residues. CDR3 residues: CSARAGTRNTEAFF. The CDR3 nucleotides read TGCAGTGCTAGAGCCGGGACACGGAACACTGAAGCTTTCTTT.

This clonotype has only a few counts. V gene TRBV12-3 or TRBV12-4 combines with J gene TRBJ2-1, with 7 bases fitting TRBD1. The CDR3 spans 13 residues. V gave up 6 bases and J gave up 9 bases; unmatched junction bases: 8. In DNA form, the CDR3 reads TGTGCCAGCAGCCTCAGGGGGAGTGGTGAGCAGTTCTTC. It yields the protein CASSLRGSGEQFF.

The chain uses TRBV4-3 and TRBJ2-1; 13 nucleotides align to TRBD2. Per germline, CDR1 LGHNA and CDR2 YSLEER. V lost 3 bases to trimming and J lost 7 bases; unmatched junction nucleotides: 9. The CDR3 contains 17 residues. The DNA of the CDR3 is TGCGCCAGCAGCCAGGCGACTAGCGGGAGGCTGAGGAATGAGCAGTTCTTC. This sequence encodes CASSQATSGRLRNEQFF.